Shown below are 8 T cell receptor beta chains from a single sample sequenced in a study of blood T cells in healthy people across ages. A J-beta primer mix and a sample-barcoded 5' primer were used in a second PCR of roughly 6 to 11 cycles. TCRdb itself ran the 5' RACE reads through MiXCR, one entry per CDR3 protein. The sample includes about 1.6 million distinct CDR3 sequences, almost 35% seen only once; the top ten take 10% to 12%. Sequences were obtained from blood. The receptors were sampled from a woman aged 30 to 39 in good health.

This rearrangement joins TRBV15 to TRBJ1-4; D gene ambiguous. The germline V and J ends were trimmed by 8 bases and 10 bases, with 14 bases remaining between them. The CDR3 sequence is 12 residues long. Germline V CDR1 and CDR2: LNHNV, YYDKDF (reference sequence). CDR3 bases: TGTGCCACCTCTTCGGGAGACGGAAAACTGTTTTTT. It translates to CATSSGDGKLFF.

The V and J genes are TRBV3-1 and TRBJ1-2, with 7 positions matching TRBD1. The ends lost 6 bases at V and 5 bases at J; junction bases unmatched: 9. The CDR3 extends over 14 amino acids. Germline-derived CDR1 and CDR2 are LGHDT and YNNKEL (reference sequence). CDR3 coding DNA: TGTGCCAGCAGAAAACAGGGGACTGCTTATGGCTACACCTTC. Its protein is CASRKQGTAYGYTF.

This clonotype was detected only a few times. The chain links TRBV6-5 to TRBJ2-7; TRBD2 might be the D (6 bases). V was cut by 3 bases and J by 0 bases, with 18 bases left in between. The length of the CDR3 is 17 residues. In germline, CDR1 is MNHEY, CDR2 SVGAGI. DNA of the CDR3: TGTGCCAGCAGTTATCCCGGGAGCGTTCACCCCTCCTACGAGCAGTACTTC. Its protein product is CASSYPGSVHPSYEQYF.

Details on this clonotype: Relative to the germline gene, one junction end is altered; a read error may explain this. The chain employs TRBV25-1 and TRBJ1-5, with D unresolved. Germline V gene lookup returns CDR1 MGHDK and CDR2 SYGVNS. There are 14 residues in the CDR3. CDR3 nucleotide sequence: TGTGTCAGCAGTCGACGGGGAGAAAATCAGCCCCAGCATTTT. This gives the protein CVSSRRGENQPQHF.

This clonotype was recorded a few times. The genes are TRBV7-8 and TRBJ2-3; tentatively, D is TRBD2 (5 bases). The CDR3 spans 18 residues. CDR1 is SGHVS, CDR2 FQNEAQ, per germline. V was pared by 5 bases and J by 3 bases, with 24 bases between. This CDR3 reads CASSVLRAGDPVTDTQYF. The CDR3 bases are TGTGCCAGCAGCGTGCTTCGGGCGGGTGATCCAGTGACAGATACGCAGTATTTT. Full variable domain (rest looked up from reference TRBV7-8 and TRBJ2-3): GAGVSQSPRYKVAKRGQDVALRCDPISGHVSLFWYQQALGQGPEFLTYFQNEAQLDKSGLPSDRFFAERPEGSVSTLKIQRTQQEDSAVYLCASSVLRAGDPVTDTQYFGPGTRLTVL.

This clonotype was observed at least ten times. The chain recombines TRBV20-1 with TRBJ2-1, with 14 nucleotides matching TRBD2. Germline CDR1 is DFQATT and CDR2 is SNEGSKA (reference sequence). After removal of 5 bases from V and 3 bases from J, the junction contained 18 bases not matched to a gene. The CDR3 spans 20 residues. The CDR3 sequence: CSARVLPGTSGGDLYNEQFF. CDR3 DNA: TGCAGTGCTCGCGTCTTACCCGGGACTAGCGGGGGAGACCTCTACAATGAGCAGTTCTTC.

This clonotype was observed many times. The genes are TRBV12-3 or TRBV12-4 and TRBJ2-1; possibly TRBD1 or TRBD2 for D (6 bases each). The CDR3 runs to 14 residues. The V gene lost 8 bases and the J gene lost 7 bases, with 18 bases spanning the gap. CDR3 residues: CASSPGAPGNEQFF. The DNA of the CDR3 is TGTGCCAGCTCCCCGGGGGCGCCAGGAAATGAGCAGTTCTTC.

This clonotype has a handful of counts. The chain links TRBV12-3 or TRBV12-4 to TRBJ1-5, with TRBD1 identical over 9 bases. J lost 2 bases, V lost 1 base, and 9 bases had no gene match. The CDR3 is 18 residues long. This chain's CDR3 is CASSLGFGDRDGNQPQHF. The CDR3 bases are TGTGCCAGCAGTTTAGGGTTTGGGGACAGGGACGGCAATCAGCCCCAGCATTTT.